This paragraph reports one T cell receptor beta chain. The sample comes from a study of blood T cell repertoires in COVID-19. Looking at the study overall: Collection of acute and convalescent COVID-19 samples took place in the United States, Italy and Spain.

Profiled with immunoSEQ multiplex PCR; TCRdb holds only in-frame clones, not every one. Counted here are fewer than 600,000 clones, 70% to 90% occurring once; the ten biggest clones make up 1.5% to 2%. Ages ranged from about 18 to 90 years, with residence in 24 US areas. Participant reports of clinical history set cohort assignment. What the recovered Cohort 3 donors had was two negative PCRs, clearance, or symptom resolution. The receptor was derived from a woman in her 40s who had recovered from COVID-19. The sequenced sample consisted of PBMCs or T cells enriched from blood (not recorded which).

In DNA form, the CDR3 reads TGTGCCAGCAGCTTAGATTCCAGGGTGAACACTGAAGCTTTCTTT. The encoded protein is CASSLDSRVNTEAFF. V gene TRBV7-9 combines with J gene TRBJ1-1; tentatively, D is TRBD1 (5 bases). Germline CDR1 SEHNR, CDR2 FQNEAQ (reference sequence). This CDR3 region has 15 residues. The V end lost 1 base, the J end lost 0 bases, and 9 bases lay between the germline ends.